The rows below give T cell receptor beta chains drawn from one sample of a study of cytomegalovirus exposure and HLA in healthy donors. Here immunoSEQ multiplex PCR was the method, and the copy in TCRdb shows in-frame clones only, minus some. The repertoire consists of around 170,000 clones, with around 86% occurring once and the leading ten covering 6.3%. Sequencing was done on a sample of PBMCs. These receptors originate from a man aged 40-49 years in good health and CMV-seropositive. Each CDR3 is given with its conserved first and last residue. D genes are given only for firm matches. Where a row states a size, it is once, few, many or the class of an expanded clone; other rows omit it.

D gene,clone size,J gene,V gene,CDR3 protein,CDR3 DNA
-,-,TRBJ2-2,TRBV7-9,CASSFTGNPGELFF,TGTGCCAGCAGCTTCACAGGGAACCCCGGGGAGCTGTTTTTT
-,few,TRBJ1-1,TRBV7-9,CASSFRLTEAFF,TGTGCCAGCAGCTTTCGGTTGACTGAAGCTTTCTTT
TRBD2,-,TRBJ2-5,TRBV6-1,CASILSGGLETQYF,TGTGCCAGCATTCTTAGCGGGGGGCTAGAGACCCAGTACTTC
TRBD2,-,TRBJ2-3,TRBV5-6,CASSLGLAGGQDTQYF,TGTGCCAGCAGCTTGGGGCTAGCGGGGGGGCAAGATACGCAGTATTTT
-,-,TRBJ2-5,TRBV7-6,CASKYIDSLETQYF,TGTGCCAGCAAGTATATAGATTCTCTGGAGACCCAGTACTTC
TRBD1,-,TRBJ1-5,TRBV27,CASSKTGYDQPQHF,TGTGCCAGCAGTAAGACAGGGTATGATCAGCCCCAGCATTTT
-,few,TRBJ1-4,TRBV5-1,CASSLGQPEKLFF,TGCGCCAGCAGCCTCGGACAGCCTGAAAAACTGTTTTTT
TRBD2,-,TRBJ2-3,TRBV9,CASSSSGGRTDTQYF,TGTGCCAGCAGCTCTAGCGGGGGGAGAACAGATACGCAGTATTTT
-,few,TRBJ1-2,TRBV7-8,CASSLWEGAGDGYTF,TGTGCCAGCAGCTTATGGGAAGGAGCAGGGGATGGCTACACCTTC
-,-,TRBJ2-2,TRBV11-2,CASSSRRDNTGELFF,TGTGCCAGCAGCTCCCGACGGGATAACACCGGGGAGCTGTTTTTT
-,once,TRBJ1-1,TRBV20-1,CSASRDEAFF,TGCAGTGCTAGCAGGGATGAAGCTTTCTTT
TRBD1,-,TRBJ1-1,TRBV30,CAWSSGTANTEAFF,TGTGCCTGGAGTTCCGGGACAGCTAACACTGAAGCTTTCTTT
TRBD2,few,TRBJ2-3,TRBV9,CASSLGLAVVEDTQYF,TGTGCCAGCAGCTTGGGACTAGCGGTAGTGGAAGATACGCAGTATTTT
TRBD2,once,TRBJ2-2,TRBV15,CATSRDGGETGELFF,TGTGCCACCAGCAGAGATGGGGGGGAAACCGGGGAGCTGTTTTTT
TRBD2,-,TRBJ2-7,TRBV9,CASSVGTSGGESEQYF,TGTGCCAGCAGCGTGGGGACTAGCGGGGGGGAATCCGAGCAGTACTTC
-,few,TRBJ2-7,TRBV5-4,CASSLITGLREQYF,TGTGCCAGCAGCCTTATTACAGGGTTGAGGGAGCAGTACTTC
-,-,TRBJ2-1,TRBV7-3,CASRRGGAYNEQFF,TGTGCCAGCAGGCGGGGCGGGGCCTACAATGAGCAGTTCTTC
TRBD1,-,TRBJ1-1,TRBV9,CASSRQGRDEAFF,TGTGCCAGCAGCAGACAGGGGAGGGATGAAGCTTTCTTT
-,-,TRBJ2-5,TRBV30,CAAQSGQTQYF,TGTGCCGCACAGAGCGGGCAGACCCAGTACTTC
TRBD1,-,TRBJ1-1,TRBV30,CAAYRGLEAFF,TGTGCCGCTTACAGGGGTTTAGAAGCTTTCTTT
-,few,TRBJ2-5,TRBV11-1,CASSWPGGETQYF,TGTGCCAGCAGCTGGCCAGGGGGGGAGACCCAGTACTTC
-,-,TRBJ2-1,TRBV15,CAISQNYNEQFF,TGTGCCATCAGCCAGAATTACAATGAGCAGTTCTTC
-,-,TRBJ2-1,TRBV10-3,CAINRVVSSYNEQFF,TGTGCCATCAATAGAGTTGTAAGCTCCTACAATGAGCAGTTCTTC
-,-,TRBJ2-7,TRBV15,CATSRSPTESYEQYF,TGTGCCACCAGCAGATCCCCCACAGAGTCCTACGAGCAGTACTTC
-,once,TRBJ1-1,TRBV6-5,CASSETRNTEAFF,TGTGCCAGCAGTGAAACTAGGAACACTGAAGCTTTCTTT
TRBD1,few,TRBJ1-6,TRBV5-4,CASNRGRNSPLHF,TGTGCCAGCAACAGGGGGCGGAATTCACCCCTCCACTTT
-,-,TRBJ1-5,TRBV2,CASSAMQDNQPQHF,TGTGCCAGCAGTGCCATGCAGGACAATCAGCCCCAGCATTTT
TRBD2,few,TRBJ2-7,TRBV28,CASSNMRGGSYEQYF,TGTGCCAGCAGCAACATGCGGGGGGGCTCCTACGAGCAGTACTTC
-,-,TRBJ1-2,TRBV11-2,CASSLWGDPHGYTF,TGTGCCAGCAGCTTATGGGGGGACCCCCATGGCTACACCTTC
-,-,TRBJ2-3,TRBV5-4,CASIESAGLTDTQYF,TGTGCCAGCATTGAGTCGGCGGGGCTCACAGATACGCAGTATTTT
TRBD1,-,TRBJ2-5,TRBV5-4,CASSVPGQTQETQYF,TGTGCCAGCAGCGTCCCGGGACAGACCCAAGAGACCCAGTACTTC